Given below is one TCR beta chain in context. Measured with immunoSEQ multiplex PCR; TCRdb has only the in-frame clones, and not every one. The top ten clones hold 8.3% of a sample with 150,000 to 180,000 clones, 80% to 90% of them seen once. V lost 3 bases and J lost 1; bases outside the gene matches: 1. The CDR3 extends over 16 amino acids. Germline V lookup: CDR1 LNHDA, CDR2 SQIVND (reference sequence). This sample stems from a study of blood T cell repertoires in COVID-19. The chain is built from TRBV19 and TRBJ2-2; 11 nucleotides align to TRBD2. Sequencing was carried out using peripheral blood. This clonotype was sampled from a woman aged 60 to 75 with COVID-19, enrolled during active disease. The CDR3 loop reads CASSIGLAGNTGELFF. The CDR3 DNA reads as TGTGCCAGTAGTATCGGACTAGCGGGGAACACCGGGGAGCTGTTTTTT.